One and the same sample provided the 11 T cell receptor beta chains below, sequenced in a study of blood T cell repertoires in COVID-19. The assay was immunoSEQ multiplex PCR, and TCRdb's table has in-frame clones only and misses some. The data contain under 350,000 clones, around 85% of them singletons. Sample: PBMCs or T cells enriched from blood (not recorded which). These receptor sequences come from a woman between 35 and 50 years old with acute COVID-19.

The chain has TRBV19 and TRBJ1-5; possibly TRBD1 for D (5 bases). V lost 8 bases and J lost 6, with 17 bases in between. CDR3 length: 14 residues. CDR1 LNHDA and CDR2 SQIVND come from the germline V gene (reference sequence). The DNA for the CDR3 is TGTGCCAGTTTACCCAGGGCTGACGGTCAGCCCCAGCATTTT. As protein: CASLPRADGQPQHF.

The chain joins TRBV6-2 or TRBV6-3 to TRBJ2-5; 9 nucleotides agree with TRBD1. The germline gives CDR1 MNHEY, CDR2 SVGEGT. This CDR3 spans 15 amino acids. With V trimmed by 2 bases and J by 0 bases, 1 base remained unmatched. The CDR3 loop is CASSYGDRDQETQYF. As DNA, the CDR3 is TGTGCCAGCAGTTACGGGGACAGGGACCAAGAGACCCAGTACTTC.

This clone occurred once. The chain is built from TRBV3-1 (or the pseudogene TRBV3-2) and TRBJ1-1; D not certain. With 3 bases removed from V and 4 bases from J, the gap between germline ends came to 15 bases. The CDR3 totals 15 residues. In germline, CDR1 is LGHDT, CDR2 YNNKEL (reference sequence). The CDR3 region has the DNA TGTGCCAGCAGCCATTCTCGGGGAGTGAGCACTGAAGCTTTCTTT. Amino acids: CASSHSRGVSTEAFF.

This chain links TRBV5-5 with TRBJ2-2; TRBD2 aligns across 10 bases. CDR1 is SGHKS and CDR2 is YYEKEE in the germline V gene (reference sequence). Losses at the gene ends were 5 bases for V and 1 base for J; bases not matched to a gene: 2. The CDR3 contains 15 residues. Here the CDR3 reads CASRLAGGNTGELFF. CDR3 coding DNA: TGTGCCAGCAGGTTAGCGGGAGGGAACACCGGGGAGCTGTTTTTT.

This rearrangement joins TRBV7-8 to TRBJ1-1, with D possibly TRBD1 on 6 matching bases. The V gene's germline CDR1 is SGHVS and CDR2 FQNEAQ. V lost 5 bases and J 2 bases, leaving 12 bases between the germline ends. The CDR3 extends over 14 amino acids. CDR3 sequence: CASSTRTANTEAFF. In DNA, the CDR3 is TGTGCCAGCAGCACCCGGACAGCCAACACTGAAGCTTTCTTT.

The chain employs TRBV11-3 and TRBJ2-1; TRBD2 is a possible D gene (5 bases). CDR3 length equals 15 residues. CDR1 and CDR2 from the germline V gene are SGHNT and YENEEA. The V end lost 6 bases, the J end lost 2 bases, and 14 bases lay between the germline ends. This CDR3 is CASSLDGNTYNEQFF. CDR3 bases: TGTGCCAGCAGTCTAGACGGGAACACCTACAATGAGCAGTTCTTC.

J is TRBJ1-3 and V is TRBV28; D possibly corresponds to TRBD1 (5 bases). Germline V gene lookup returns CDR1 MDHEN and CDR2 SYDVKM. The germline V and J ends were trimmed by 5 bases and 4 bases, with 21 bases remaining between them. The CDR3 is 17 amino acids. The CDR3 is CASSVGFSGTTGNTIYF. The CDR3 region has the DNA TGTGCCAGCAGTGTGGGTTTTAGCGGGACTACAGGAAACACCATATATTTT.

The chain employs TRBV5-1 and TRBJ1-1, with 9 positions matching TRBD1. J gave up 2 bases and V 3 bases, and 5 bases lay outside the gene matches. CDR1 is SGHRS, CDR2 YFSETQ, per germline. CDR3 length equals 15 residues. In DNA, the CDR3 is TGCGCCAGCAGCTCTGGACAGGGGAGAAACACTGAAGCTTTCTTT. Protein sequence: CASSSGQGRNTEAFF.

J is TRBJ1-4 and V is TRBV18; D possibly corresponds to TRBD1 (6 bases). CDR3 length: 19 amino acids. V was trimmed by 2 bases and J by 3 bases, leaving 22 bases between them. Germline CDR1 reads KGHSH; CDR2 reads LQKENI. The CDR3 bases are TGTGCCAGCTCACCATCATCCGGCAGGGGAGAGGGGGCTAATGAAAAACTGTTTTTT. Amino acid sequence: CASSPSSGRGEGANEKLFF.

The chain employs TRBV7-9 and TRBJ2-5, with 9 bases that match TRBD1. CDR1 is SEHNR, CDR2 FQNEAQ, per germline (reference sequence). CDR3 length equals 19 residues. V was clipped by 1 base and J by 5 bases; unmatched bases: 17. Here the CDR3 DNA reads TGTGCCAGCAGCTTAGATTTCGCAACAGGGGGCTTGATATGGGAGACCCAGTACTTC. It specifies CASSLDFATGGLIWETQYF.

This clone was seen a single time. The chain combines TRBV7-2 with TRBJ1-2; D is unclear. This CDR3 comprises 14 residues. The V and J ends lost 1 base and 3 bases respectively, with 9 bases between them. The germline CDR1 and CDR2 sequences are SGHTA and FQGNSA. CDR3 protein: CASSLGLAYYGYTF. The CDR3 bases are TGTGCCAGCAGCTTAGGGCTGGCCTACTATGGCTACACCTTC.